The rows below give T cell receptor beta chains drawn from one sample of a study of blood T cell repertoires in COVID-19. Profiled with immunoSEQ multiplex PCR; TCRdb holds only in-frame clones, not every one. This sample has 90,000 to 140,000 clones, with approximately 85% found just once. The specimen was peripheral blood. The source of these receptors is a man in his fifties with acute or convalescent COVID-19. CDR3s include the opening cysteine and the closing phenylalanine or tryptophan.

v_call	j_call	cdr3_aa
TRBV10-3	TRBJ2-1	CAISSNSGSPNSYNEQFF
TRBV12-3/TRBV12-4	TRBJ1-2	CASSLLENYGYTF
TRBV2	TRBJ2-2	CASSEIGLQGENTGELFF
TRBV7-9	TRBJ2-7	CASSPRDYHEQYF
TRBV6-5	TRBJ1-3	CASSLGQGGNTIYF
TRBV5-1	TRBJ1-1	CASSISTGPSGTEAFF
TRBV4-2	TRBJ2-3	CASMRTAGPLTDTQYF
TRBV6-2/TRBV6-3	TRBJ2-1	CASSIRLAGEGYNEQFF
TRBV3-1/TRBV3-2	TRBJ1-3	CASSQVRGSGNTIYF
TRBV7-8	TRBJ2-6	CASSFGTPASVLTF
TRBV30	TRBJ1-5	CAWSVGREYQPQHF
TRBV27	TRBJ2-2	CANSLSSGQFMNTGELFF
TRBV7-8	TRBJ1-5	CASSLRENNQPQHF
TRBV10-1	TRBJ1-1	CASSFGGTDTEAFF
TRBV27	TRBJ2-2	CASSFRGTVTGELFF
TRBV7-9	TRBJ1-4	CASSDLGGEKLFF
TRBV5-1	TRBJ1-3	CASSLEWGGGNTIYF
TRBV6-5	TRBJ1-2	CASSSVAGLYGYTF
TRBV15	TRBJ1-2	CATSGSGHPTNSYTF
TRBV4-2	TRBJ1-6	CASSQDRLVNSPLHF
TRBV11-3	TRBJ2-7	CASSLELTGRQYF
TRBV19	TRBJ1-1	CASSGGKGPPIEAFF
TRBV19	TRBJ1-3	CASSSVGAPGNTIYF
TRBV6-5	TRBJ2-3	CASSYYPLSSGGAYF
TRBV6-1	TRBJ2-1	CASSELGQPSYNEQFF
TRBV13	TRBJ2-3	CASSLGRGLNTDTQYF
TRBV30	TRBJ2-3	CAWQGAFPTDTQYF
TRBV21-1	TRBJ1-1	CASSKEGWKLPEAFF
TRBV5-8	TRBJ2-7	CASSLVASGPYEQYF
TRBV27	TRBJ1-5	CASRLTVSWPQHF
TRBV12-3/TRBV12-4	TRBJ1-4	CASRRGNEKLFF
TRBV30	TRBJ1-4	CAWNQDRGNEKLFF
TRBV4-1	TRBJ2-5	CATSQLQGEETQYF
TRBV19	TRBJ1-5	CASSISLLNQPQHF
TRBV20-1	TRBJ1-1	CSAFQNTEAFF
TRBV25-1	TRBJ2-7	CASSGLAYEQYF
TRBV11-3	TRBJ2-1	CASSFSPPTYNEQFF
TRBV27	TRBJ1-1	CASRDWTGENTEAFF
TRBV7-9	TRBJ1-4	CASSRTGTANEKLFF